This T cell receptor (beta chain) was identified during a study of T cell responses to AZD1222 COVID-19 vaccine. Study context: Pooled in the analysis were second doses at about 4 or about 12 weeks. Study-wide findings and caveats: The study sampled repertoires only after the peak T cell response.

Method: immunoSEQ multiplex PCR; TCRdb's copy keeps in-frame clones and lacks some. The sample has around 95,000 clones, around 89% seen once. Regarding this clone: The antigen remains undetermined.

The V and J ends lost 3 bases and 2 bases, in that order; junction bases with no gene match: 12. The CDR3 is 17 residues long. CDR1 and CDR2 (germline): DFQATT, SNEGSKA (reference sequence). Sequencing was performed on peripheral blood, taken on day 0 of AZD1222 vaccination. The clonotype originates from an adult in good health. This chain connects TRBV20-1 to TRBJ1-2, with TRBD1 identical over 10 bases. The CDR3 loop is CSASLGTGDPLNYGYTF. CDR3 in DNA: TGCAGTGCTAGTCTGGGGACAGGGGACCCTCTGAACTATGGCTACACCTTC.